What follows are 15 T cell receptor beta chains derived from one specimen sequenced in a study of cytomegalovirus exposure and HLA in healthy donors. PCR amplification relied on 60 Vbeta primers (plus 13 Jbeta primers). TCRdb's table, derived via immunoSEQ multiplex PCR, lists solely in-frame clones and lacks some. The data hold around 250,000 clones, with about 86% observed a single time. The sequenced sample consisted of PBMCs. These TCRs come from a woman aged 55-69 years in good health and CMV-seropositive.

The genes are TRBV29-1 and TRBJ2-3; D perhaps matches TRBD2 (5 bases). The CDR3 has 13 amino acids. The germline V and J ends were trimmed by 2 bases and 2 bases, with 8 bases remaining between them. Germline V gene sequence: CDR1 SQVTM, CDR2 ANQGSEA. CDR3 DNA: TGCAGCGTTGAACCCCGGGACACAGATACGCAGTATTTT. Translated: CSVEPRDTDTQYF.

The chain joins TRBV7-9 to TRBJ2-3, with 7 positions matching TRBD2. This CDR3 comprises 13 residues. V lost 4 bases, J lost 3 bases, and 1 base stayed unmatched. Per germline, CDR1 SEHNR and CDR2 FQNEAQ (reference sequence). The CDR3 sequence: CASSSGGTDTQYF. CDR3 sequence (DNA): TGTGCCAGCAGCTCGGGGGGAACAGATACGCAGTATTTT.

The chain employs TRBV9 and TRBJ2-3; 7 nucleotides line up with TRBD2. V lost 0 bases to trimming and J lost 2 bases; unmatched junction nucleotides: 3. The CDR3 contains 15 residues. Germline V lookup: CDR1 SGDLS, CDR2 YYNGEE. In nucleotides, the CDR3 is TGTGCCAGCAGCGTAGTGGGACTAATCACAGATACGCAGTATTTT. Its translation is CASSVVGLITDTQYF.

The rearrangement uses TRBV5-1 and TRBJ1-2; D unresolved. Per the germline V gene, CDR1 is SGHRS and CDR2 is YFSETQ. Trimming shortened V by 6 bases and J by 0 bases, and 9 bases separated the two germline ends. The CDR3 totals 13 residues. CDR3 coding DNA: TGCGCCAGCAACTCTAATTCTAACTATGGCTACACCTTC. Protein sequence: CASNSNSNYGYTF.

CDR3 loop: CASSEVGSEQFF. The CDR3 DNA is TGTGCCAGCAGTGAAGTCGGGTCTGAGCAGTTCTTC. This chain links TRBV6-1 with TRBJ2-1; D gene ambiguous. Germline V gene lookup returns CDR1 MNHNS and CDR2 SASEGT. V was cut by 1 base and J by 9 bases, with 7 bases left in between. CDR3 length: 12 amino acids.

This clone was detected only a few times. The chain is built from TRBV6-6 and TRBJ2-1; a weak D match, TRBD2 (6 bases). The V gene's germline CDR1 is MNHNY and CDR2 SVGAGI (reference sequence). Trimming took 2 bases from V and 5 from J, leaving 13 bases between them. The CDR3 sequence is 15 residues long. CDR3 sequence (DNA): TGTGCCAGCAGTTACCCCGGGACTCGCCACAATGAGCAGTTCTTC. This encodes CASSYPGTRHNEQFF.

The CDR3 loop reads CASSKTGLNSPLHF. The CDR3 DNA reads as TGTGCCAGCAGTAAAACAGGGCTTAATTCACCCCTCCACTTT. V usage is TRBV6-6 and J usage is TRBJ1-6; the D gene is possibly TRBD1 (6 bases). V lost 5 bases to trimming and J lost 6 bases, with 11 bases between them. The germline CDR1 and CDR2 sequences are MNHNY and SVGAGI (reference sequence). CDR3 length: 14 residues.

The genes are TRBV7-2 and TRBJ1-5; TRBD1 matches 7 bases. Losses at the gene ends were 4 bases for V and 7 bases for J; bases not matched to a gene: 7. The CDR3 spans 14 residues. The germline V gene encodes CDR1 SGHTA and CDR2 FQGNSA. The CDR3 is CASSSTGQNQPQHF. In DNA, the CDR3 is TGTGCCAGCAGCTCCACGGGACAGAACCAGCCCCAGCATTTT.

The chain employs TRBV7-3 and TRBJ2-2; D is perhaps TRBD1 (5 bases). V dropped 2 bases and J dropped 4 bases, with 14 bases sitting between them. Looked up from germline, CDR1 is SGHTA and CDR2 is FQGTGA. The CDR3 is made up of 16 amino acids. The CDR3 bases are TGTGCCAGCAGCTTACTGTCAGGGTTGAGCACCGGGGAGCTGTTTTTT. It translates to CASSLLSGLSTGELFF. Filled out from reference TRBV7-3 and TRBJ2-2, the complete variable domain reads GAGVSQTPSNKVTEKGKYVELRCDPISGHTALYWYRQSLGQGPEFLIYFQGTGAADDSGLPNDRFFAVRPEGSVSTLKIQRTERGDSAVYLCASSLLSGLSTGELFFGEGSRLTVL.

This clone is a singleton in its sample. The J gene is TRBJ1-1, the V gene TRBV19; D not resolved. Germline V gene lookup returns CDR1 LNHDA and CDR2 SQIVND (reference sequence). The CDR3 is 16 residues long. V lost 3 bases and J 5 bases, leaving 19 bases between the germline ends. This CDR3 is CASSMLNERSRTEAFF. CDR3 nucleotide sequence: TGTGCCAGTAGTATGCTCAATGAGAGGTCTAGGACTGAAGCTTTCTTT.

This clone was counted once. The rearrangement joins TRBV19 to TRBJ1-1; D may be TRBD1 (6 bases). Trimming stripped 7 bases from V and 1 base from J, with 13 bases between. Germline CDR1 and CDR2: LNHDA and SQIVND (reference sequence). The length of the CDR3 is 14 residues. Here the CDR3 reads CASTRQVGNTEAFF. CDR3 nucleotide sequence: TGTGCCAGTACTAGACAGGTGGGGAACACTGAAGCTTTCTTT.

The V call is TRBV5-1, the J call TRBJ2-5; maybe TRBD2 (6 bases). TRBJ2-7 explains the end of the DNA better; the J call may be wrong. CDR1 is SGHRS and CDR2 is YFSETQ in the germline V gene. The CDR3 runs 12 residues. The CDR3 sequence is CASKWSEGEQYF. CDR3 sequence (DNA): TGCGCCAGCAAATGGTCGGAGGGCGAGCAGTACTTC.

The V call is TRBV19, the J call TRBJ1-1; weak D call: TRBD1 (5 bases). This CDR3 is 16 amino acids long. Germline V lookup: CDR1 LNHDA, CDR2 SQIVND (reference sequence). Trimming left V 5 bases short and J 0 bases short, with 16 bases between. The CDR3 spells CASSAGTAFMNTEAFF. The DNA of the CDR3 is TGTGCCAGTAGTGCTGGGACTGCTTTCATGAACACTGAAGCTTTCTTT.

Regarding this clone: The identical CDR3 is also encoded by other nucleotide sequences in the sample. V is TRBV5-1 and J is TRBJ1-1; the D gene is possibly TRBD1 (6 bases). The ends were cut back, 4 bases at V and 1 base at J, with 8 bases in the middle. CDR3 length equals 13 residues. The germline gives CDR1 SGHRS, CDR2 YFSETQ. CDR3 residues: CASSLTGNTEAFF. The CDR3, as DNA: TGCGCCAGCAGCCTGACAGGGAACACTGAAGCTTTCTTT.

The chain carries TRBV19 and TRBJ1-1; TRBD1 matches 7 bases. Germline V gene lookup returns CDR1 LNHDA and CDR2 SQIVND (reference sequence). V gave up 7 bases and J gave up 1 base; unmatched junction bases: 9. This CDR3 is built from 15 residues. The CDR3 DNA reads as TGTGCCAGTACCCTGGGGGCAGGGGGGAACACTGAAGCTTTCTTT. Its translation is CASTLGAGGNTEAFF.